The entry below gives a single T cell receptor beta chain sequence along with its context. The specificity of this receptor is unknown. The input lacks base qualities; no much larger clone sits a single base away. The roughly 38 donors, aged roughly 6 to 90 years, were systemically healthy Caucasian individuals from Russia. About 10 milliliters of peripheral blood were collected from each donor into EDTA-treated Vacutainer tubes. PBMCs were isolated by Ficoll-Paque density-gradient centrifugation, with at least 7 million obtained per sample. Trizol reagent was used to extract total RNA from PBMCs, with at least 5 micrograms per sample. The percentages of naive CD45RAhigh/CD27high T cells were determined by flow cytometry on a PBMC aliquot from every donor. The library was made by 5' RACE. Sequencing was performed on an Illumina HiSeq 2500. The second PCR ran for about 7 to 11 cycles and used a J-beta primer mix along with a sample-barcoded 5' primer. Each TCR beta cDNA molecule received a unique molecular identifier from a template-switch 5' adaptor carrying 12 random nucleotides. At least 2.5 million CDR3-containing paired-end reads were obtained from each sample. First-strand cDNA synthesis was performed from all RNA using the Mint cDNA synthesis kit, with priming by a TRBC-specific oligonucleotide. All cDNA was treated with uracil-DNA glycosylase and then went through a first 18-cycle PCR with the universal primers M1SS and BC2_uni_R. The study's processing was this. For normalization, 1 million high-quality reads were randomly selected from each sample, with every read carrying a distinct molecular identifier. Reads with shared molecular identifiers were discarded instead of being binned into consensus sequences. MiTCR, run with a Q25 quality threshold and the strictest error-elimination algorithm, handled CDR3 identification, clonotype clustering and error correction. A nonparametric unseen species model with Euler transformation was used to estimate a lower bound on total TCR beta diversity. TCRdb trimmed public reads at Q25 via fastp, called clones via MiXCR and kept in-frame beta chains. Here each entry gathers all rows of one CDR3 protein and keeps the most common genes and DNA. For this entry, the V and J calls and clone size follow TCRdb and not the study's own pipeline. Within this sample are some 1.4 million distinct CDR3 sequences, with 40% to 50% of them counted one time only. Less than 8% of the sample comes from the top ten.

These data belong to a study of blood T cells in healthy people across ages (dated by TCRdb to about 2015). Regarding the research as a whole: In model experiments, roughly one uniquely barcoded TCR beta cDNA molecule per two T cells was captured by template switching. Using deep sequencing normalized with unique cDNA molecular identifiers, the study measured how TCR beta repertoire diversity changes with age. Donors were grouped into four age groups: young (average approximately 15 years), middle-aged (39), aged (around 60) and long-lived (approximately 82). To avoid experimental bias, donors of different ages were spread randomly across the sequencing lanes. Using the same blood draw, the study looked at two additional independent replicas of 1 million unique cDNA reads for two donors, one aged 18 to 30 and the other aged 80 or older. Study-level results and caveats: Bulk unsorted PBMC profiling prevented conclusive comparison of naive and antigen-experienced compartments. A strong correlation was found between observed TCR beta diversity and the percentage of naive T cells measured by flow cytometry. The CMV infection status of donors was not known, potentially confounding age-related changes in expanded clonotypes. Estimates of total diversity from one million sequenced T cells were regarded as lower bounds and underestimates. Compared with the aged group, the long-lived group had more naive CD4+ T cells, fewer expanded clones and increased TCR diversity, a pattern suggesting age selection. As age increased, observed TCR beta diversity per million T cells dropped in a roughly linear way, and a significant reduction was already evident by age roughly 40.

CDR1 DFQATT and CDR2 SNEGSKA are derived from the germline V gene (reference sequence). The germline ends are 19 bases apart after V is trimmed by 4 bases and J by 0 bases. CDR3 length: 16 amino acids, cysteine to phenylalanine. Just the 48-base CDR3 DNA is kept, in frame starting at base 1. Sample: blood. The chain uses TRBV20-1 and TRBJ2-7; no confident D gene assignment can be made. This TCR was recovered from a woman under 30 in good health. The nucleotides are TGCAGTGCTACCTCCAAGTCACGGATGAGCTCCTACGAGCAGTACTTC. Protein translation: CSATSKSRMSSYEQYF.